This T cell receptor beta chain was sequenced during a study of Tregs in tolerant kidney transplant recipients. The CDR3 totals 14 residues. Trimming pared 4 bases from V and 5 bases from J, leaving 15 bases between. Germline CDR1 reads SGHNT; CDR2 reads YYREEE (reference sequence). As concerns this clone: Its target is unknown.

Notes on the study in general: Validation in larger populations is needed because few patients were studied.

Unstimulated regulatory T cells (CD4+CD25+CD127-), CD4+CD25- non-regulatory cells, CD4 and CD8 cells were FACS-sorted from thawed PBMCs. Assay used: immunoSEQ multiplex PCR; TCRdb lists only in-frame clones, some missing. The sample includes 35,000 to 55,000 clones, 91% of them seen just once. The sample was Tregs from blood. The J gene is TRBJ1-1, the V gene TRBV5-4; tentatively, D is TRBD1 (5 bases). The TCR sequence derives from a human donor in good health. The CDR3 here is CASSRDGRWTEAFF. The CDR3 DNA is TGTGCCAGCAGCCGGGACGGGCGGTGGACTGAAGCTTTCTTT.